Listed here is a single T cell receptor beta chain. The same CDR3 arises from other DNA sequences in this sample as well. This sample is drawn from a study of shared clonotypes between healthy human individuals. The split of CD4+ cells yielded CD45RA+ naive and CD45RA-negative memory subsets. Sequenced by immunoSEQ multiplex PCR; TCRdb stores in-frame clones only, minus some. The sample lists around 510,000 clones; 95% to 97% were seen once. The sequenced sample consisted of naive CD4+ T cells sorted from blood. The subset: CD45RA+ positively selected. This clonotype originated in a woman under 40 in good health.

Written as DNA, the CDR3 is TGTGCCAGCAGCTTAGGGCAGCACACTGAAGCTTTCTTT. This gives the protein CASSLGQHTEAFF. The rearrangement uses TRBV11-3 and TRBJ1-1, with D unclear. The CDR3 loop spans 13 amino acids. Germline V lookup: CDR1 SGHNT, CDR2 YENEEA. V was trimmed by 1 base and J by 3 bases, leaving 6 bases between them.